A selection of T cell receptor beta chains follows, all from one sample in a study of cytomegalovirus exposure and HLA in healthy donors. Profiled with immunoSEQ multiplex PCR; TCRdb holds only in-frame clones, not every one. The profile covers almost 200,000 clones, with roughly three quarters appearing a single time and around 0.4% taken by the ten largest. The sequencing sample was made of PBMCs. The receptors come from a male donor in good health and CMV-seropositive. CDR3s include the opening cysteine and the closing phenylalanine or tryptophan. D genes are given only for firm matches. The size entry is marked missing in some rows and otherwise reads once, few, many or a size class.

.,.,TRBV7-2,TRBJ1-6,17,CASSLFPDRRKNSPLHF,TGTGCCAGCAGCTTATTCCCGGACAGACGAAAGAATTCACCCCTCCACTTT
.,.,TRBV5-1,TRBJ2-5,14,CASSSTGPWETQYF,TGCGCCAGCAGCTCCACAGGGCCTTGGGAGACCCAGTACTTC
TRBD2,few,TRBV30,TRBJ2-7,16,CAWSKRTGGRAYEQYF,TGTGCCTGGAGTAAAAGGACCGGCGGGAGGGCCTACGAGCAGTACTTC
TRBD2,.,TRBV27,TRBJ2-1,19,CASSFRGLGGGGRGNEQFF,TGTGCCAGCAGTTTTCGGGGATTGGGTGGCGGGGGGAGAGGGAATGAGCAGTTCTTC
TRBD2,.,TRBV6-4,TRBJ2-3,14,CASKAGGAADTQYF,TGTGCCAGCAAAGCGGGAGGTGCGGCAGATACGCAGTATTTT
.,.,TRBV4-1,TRBJ1-1,14,CASSQDIWNTEAFF,TGCGCCAGCAGCCAAGATATCTGGAACACTGAAGCTTTCTTT
.,.,TRBV7-9,TRBJ1-4,14,CASSTARGNEKLFF,TGTGCCAGCAGCACGGCCAGGGGCAATGAAAAACTGTTTTTT
TRBD1,.,TRBV10-3,TRBJ1-4,13,CATRQGEGEKLFF,TGTGCCACCAGACAGGGAGAAGGTGAAAAACTGTTTTTT
.,.,TRBV23-1,TRBJ2-1,13,CASSRRGYNEQFF,TGCGCCAGCAGTCGGAGGGGATATAATGAGCAGTTCTTC
TRBD1,.,TRBV4-2,TRBJ1-2,16,CASSQVGTASNYGYTF,TGTGCCAGCAGCCAAGTCGGGACAGCCTCTAACTATGGCTACACCTTC
TRBD1,.,TRBV27,TRBJ1-5,15,CASSSRQGTPQPQHF,TGTGCCAGCAGTTCGAGACAGGGAACCCCCCAGCCCCAGCATTTT
TRBD1,.,TRBV19,TRBJ1-1,14,CASSLGQGNTEAFF,TGTGCCAGTAGTTTGGGACAGGGGAACACTGAAGCTTTCTTT
.,once,TRBV30,TRBJ2-1,15,CAWRSGLLGDNEQFF,TGTGCCTGGAGGTCAGGGCTATTAGGAGACAATGAGCAGTTCTTC
TRBD2,few,TRBV18,TRBJ2-2,14,CASRPGLEPGELFF,TGTGCCAGCCGCCCGGGACTAGAACCCGGGGAGCTGTTTTTT
TRBD2,.,TRBV28,TRBJ2-5,15,CASRTTSGQQETQYF,TGTGCCAGCAGGACGACTAGCGGGCAGCAAGAGACCCAGTACTTC
.,.,TRBV7-2,TRBJ1-2,13,CASSLQDIYGYTF,TGTGCCAGCAGCTTACAGGATATATATGGCTACACCTTC
TRBD1,.,TRBV15,TRBJ1-1,16,CATSNPPGQGYTEAFF,TGTGCCACCAGCAACCCTCCGGGACAGGGTTATACTGAAGCTTTCTTT
TRBD2,.,TRBV6-6,TRBJ2-1,15,CASSSLGTSGSGQFF,TGTGCCAGCAGTTCTCTCGGGACTAGCGGGAGTGGGCAGTTCTTC
.,.,TRBV28,TRBJ1-3,13,CASRGDRKGTIYF,TGTGCCAGCAGGGGAGACAGGAAGGGCACCATATATTTT
TRBD1,once,TRBV7-2,TRBJ1-6,14,CASSLGQDLSPLHF,TGTGCCAGCAGCTTGGGACAGGATCTCTCACCCCTCCACTTT
.,once,TRBV2,TRBJ2-3,15,CASRREAGSTDTQYF,TGTGCCAGCAGACGAGAGGCGGGGAGCACAGATACGCAGTATTTT
TRBD1,few,TRBV5-6,TRBJ1-2,14,CASSLLGQDYGYTF,TGTGCCAGCAGCTTGCTCGGACAGGACTATGGCTACACCTTC
TRBD1,once,TRBV18,TRBJ1-2,13,CASSPQGGYGYTF,TGTGCCAGCTCACCCCAGGGGGGCTATGGCTACACCTTC
TRBD1,.,TRBV27,TRBJ2-7,14,CASKPGTDTYEQYF,TGTGCCAGCAAACCCGGGACAGATACCTACGAGCAGTACTTC
TRBD2,.,TRBV7-6,TRBJ2-5,14,CASSLPGLEETQYF,TGTGCCAGCAGCTTACCGGGACTAGAAGAGACCCAGTACTTC
.,.,TRBV6-1,TRBJ1-5,11,CASPGDQPQHF,TGTGCCAGTCCAGGGGATCAGCCCCAGCATTTT
TRBD2,.,TRBV18,TRBJ2-7,14,CASSPTSGTYEQYF,TGTGCCAGCTCACCCACTAGCGGGACCTACGAGCAGTACTTC
.,.,TRBV30,TRBJ2-1,14,CAWSSWEPYNEQFF,TGTGCCTGGAGTAGTTGGGAGCCTTACAATGAGCAGTTCTTC
TRBD1,few,TRBV19,TRBJ1-6,14,CASSLGTGGTPLHF,TGTGCCAGTAGTCTCGGGACAGGAGGAACGCCCCTCCACTTT
TRBD1,.,TRBV4-1,TRBJ2-2,17,CASSHLGQGTNTGELFF,TGCGCCAGCAGCCACCTAGGACAGGGGACGAACACCGGGGAGCTGTTTTTT
.,.,TRBV9,TRBJ1-4,15,CASSVGAGANEKLFF,TGTGCCAGCAGCGTAGGGGCAGGGGCTAATGAAAAACTGTTTTTT
.,few,TRBV28,TRBJ1-2,14,CASRWVGMGAGYTF,TGTGCCAGCAGATGGGTGGGGATGGGGGCTGGCTACACCTTC
.,.,TRBV9,TRBJ1-3,15,CASSVAGGAGNTIYF,TGTGCCAGCAGCGTAGCCGGGGGGGCTGGAAACACCATATATTTT
.,once,TRBV9,TRBJ1-2,14,CASSPRQQIYGYTF,TGTGCCAGCAGCCCGCGACAGCAAATCTATGGCTACACCTTC
TRBD1,.,TRBV5-4,TRBJ1-6,16,CASSPVTGQGFSPLHF,TGTGCCAGCAGCCCGGTGACTGGACAGGGATTTTCACCCCTCCACTTT